A selection of T cell receptor beta chains follows, all from one sample in a study of technical replicates of blood from a handful of donors. Sequenced by immunoSEQ multiplex PCR; TCRdb stores in-frame clones only, minus some. This table holds some 77,000 clones, 91% found once. The material sequenced was T cells isolated from PBMCs. The source is a human donor in good health. Each CDR3 is given with its conserved first and last residue. Fields, in order: CDR3 protein, clone size, J gene, V gene, CDR3 length. For some rows the clone size is stated as once, few or many, or as a class when expanded; others skip it.

CDR3: CSARGLSEQYF; size: -; J: TRBJ2-7; V: TRBV20-1; length: 11
CDR3: CARGGQGGGEAFF; size: -; J: TRBJ1-1; V: TRBV2; length: 13
CDR3: CASSWTSGYEQYF; size: -; J: TRBJ2-7; V: TRBV5-4; length: 13
CDR3: CASSVAGNYGYTF; size: -; J: TRBJ1-2; V: TRBV9; length: 13
CDR3: CAWDRGRAEAFF; size: few; J: TRBJ1-1; V: TRBV30; length: 12
CDR3: CATDRGADLGAFF; size: -; J: TRBJ1-1; V: TRBV10-3; length: 13
CDR3: CASSEMTVNYGYTF; size: -; J: TRBJ1-2; V: TRBV10-1; length: 14
CDR3: CAWSVTGITEAFF; size: few; J: TRBJ1-1; V: TRBV30; length: 13
CDR3: CASSQDGAGDRADTQYF; size: -; J: TRBJ2-3; V: TRBV4-3; length: 17
CDR3: CAWSRAGGYIQYF; size: -; J: TRBJ2-4; V: TRBV30; length: 13
CDR3: CASGRGRGTEAFF; size: -; J: TRBJ1-1; V: TRBV6-5; length: 13
CDR3: CASNNLRAAGEKLFF; size: -; J: TRBJ1-4; V: TRBV28; length: 15
CDR3: CASSVRENYGYTF; size: -; J: TRBJ1-2; V: TRBV9; length: 13
CDR3: CASSLEILATSYNEQFF; size: -; J: TRBJ2-1; V: TRBV5-6; length: 17
CDR3: CASSGTAGNTIYF; size: -; J: TRBJ1-3; V: TRBV6-1; length: 13
CDR3: CASSLAGQTANYGYTF; size: once; J: TRBJ1-2; V: TRBV5-4; length: 16
CDR3: CASSSSGTF; size: -; J: TRBJ1-1; V: TRBV5-8; length: 9